The next 15 T cell receptor beta chains were all read from a single sample in a study of human T cells and chemical hapten exposure. The sample's time point: healthy volunteer bleed at 2 weeks. Before extraction, the whole blood was not fractionated, and total RNA was taken from it. TCRdb called the RACE reads again in MiXCR, with one record for every CDR3 protein. The repertoire has approximately 90,000 distinct CDR3 sequences, 8.5% to 9% of them found once; the top ten carry 2.9%. Source material: whole blood. The receptors come from a female donor in good health. Some clones in this sample may be carry-over from other donors' samples.

V and J are TRBV6-6 and TRBJ1-5; D perhaps matches TRBD1 (5 bases). Germline CDR1 is MNHNY and CDR2 is SVGAGI (reference sequence). CDR3 length: 15 residues. Trimming took off 5 bases at V and 5 bases at J, with 16 bases between the two ends. The CDR3 spells CASSHRDGEDQPQHF. In DNA form, the CDR3 reads TGTGCCAGCAGTCACCGGGACGGGGAGGATCAGCCCCAGCATTTT.

This clonotype was observed a handful of times. The V gene is TRBV28, the J gene TRBJ2-3, with 9 bases aligning to TRBD1. The V segment lost 4 bases and the J segment 1 base; nucleotides outside the gene matches: 0. CDR1 is MDHEN and CDR2 is SYDVKM in the germline V gene. The CDR3 is 14 residues long. CDR3 region: CASSWDRGTDTQYF. As DNA, the CDR3 is TGTGCCAGCAGTTGGGACAGGGGCACAGATACGCAGTATTTT.

In this sample, this clonotype turned up a few times. This chain joins TRBV27 and TRBJ2-7; no reliable D call. V was shortened by 0 bases and J by 4 bases, with 13 bases between the two germline ends. Germline V gives CDR1 MNHEY, CDR2 SMNVEV (reference sequence). CDR3 size: 15 residues. The DNA for the CDR3 is TGTGCCAGCAGTTTATCCTGGGGTACTTCTTACGAGCAGTACTTC. Translation gives CASSLSWGTSYEQYF.

This clonotype appeared a few times. The chain carries TRBV12-3 or TRBV12-4 and TRBJ2-1; D not certain. Deletions cut 3 bases from V and 7 bases from J, with 4 bases between. This CDR3 spans 11 amino acids. CDR3 loop: CASSLENEQFF. The CDR3 bases are TGTGCCAGCAGTTTGGAAAATGAGCAGTTCTTC.

The V gene is TRBV28, the J gene TRBJ2-6, with TRBD1 as a possible D gene (6 bases). Germline CDR1 MDHEN, CDR2 SYDVKM. The ends were cut back, 3 bases at V and 4 bases at J, with 10 bases in the middle. The CDR3 has 15 residues. The chain's CDR3 is CASSFQGTGANVLTF. DNA for the CDR3: TGTGCCAGCAGTTTTCAAGGGACAGGGGCCAACGTCCTGACTTTC.

This clonotype was counted between two and nine times. The chain joins TRBV7-3 to TRBJ2-1, with TRBD2 identical over 10 bases. V was clipped by 2 bases and J by 2 bases; unmatched bases: 0. From germline, CDR1 is SGHTA and CDR2 FQGTGA. CDR3 length: 15 amino acids. CDR3 nucleotides: TGTGCCAGCAGCTTACTAGCGGGAGCCTACAATGAGCAGTTCTTC. Its translation is CASSLLAGAYNEQFF.

This clonotype has ten or more counts. The rearrangement joins TRBV7-9 to TRBJ2-6; 7 bases match TRBD1. J gave up 2 bases and V 5 bases, and 6 bases lay outside the gene matches. Germline assignment: CDR1 SEHNR and CDR2 FQNEAQ (reference sequence). The CDR3 runs to 16 residues. CDR3 sequence: CASSPNTGAGANVLTF. The CDR3 DNA reads as TGTGCCAGCAGCCCCAACACAGGGGCTGGGGCCAACGTCCTGACTTTC.

The rearrangement links TRBV3-1 to TRBJ1-6; tentatively, D is TRBD1 (5 bases). Germline CDR1 LGHDT, CDR2 YNNKEL (reference sequence). This CDR3 has 14 amino acids. Trimming cost V 1 base and J 11 bases, with 12 bases left between them. This CDR3 reads CASSQGDGPTPLHF. The DNA for the CDR3 is TGTGCCAGCAGCCAAGGGGACGGACCGACACCCCTCCACTTT.

This clonotype was seen a few times. The chain links TRBV2 to TRBJ2-5, with D possibly matching TRBD1 (5 bases). Trimming removed 0 bases from V and 6 bases from J, with 14 bases in between. CDR3 size: 15 residues. Germline V lookup: CDR1 SNHLY, CDR2 FYNNEI. The CDR3 spells CASSEATWAGQTQYF. Here the CDR3 DNA reads TGTGCCAGCAGTGAAGCGACGTGGGCAGGGCAGACCCAGTACTTC.

The chain has TRBV6-1 and TRBJ2-4, with 8 bases identical to TRBD2. CDR1 MNHNS and CDR2 SASEGT come from the germline V gene. The length of the CDR3 is 15 residues. After removal of 8 bases from V and 0 bases from J, the junction contained 6 bases not matched to a gene. The CDR3 protein is CASSRLAGAKNIQYF. The DNA for the CDR3 is TGTGCCAGCTCGAGGCTAGCGGGAGCCAAAAACATTCAGTACTTC.

This clonotype was seen more than once but under ten times. V is TRBV24-1 and J is TRBJ2-3; perhaps D is TRBD1 or TRBD2 (5 bases each). The germline V and J ends were trimmed by 1 base and 0 bases, with 10 bases remaining between them. Per the germline V gene, CDR1 is KGHDR and CDR2 is SFDVKD. This CDR3 spans 16 amino acids. CDR3 amino acids: CATSDFGATSTDTQYF. The CDR3 DNA follows: TGTGCCACCAGTGATTTCGGGGCAACTAGCACAGATACGCAGTATTTT.

This clonotype was observed a few times. The chain joins TRBV12-3 or TRBV12-4 to TRBJ2-1; D remains unclear. The CDR3 covers 13 residues. V shed 3 bases and J shed 4 bases, with 7 bases lying between them. In nucleotides, the CDR3 is TGTGCCAGCAGTTTTTTCTCTTACAATGAGCAGTTCTTC. This codes for CASSFFSYNEQFF.

This clonotype turned up a few times. V gene TRBV11-2 combines with J gene TRBJ1-1, with D perhaps matching TRBD1 (5 bases). The germline V gene encodes CDR1 SGHAT and CDR2 FQNNGV. With 1 base removed from V and 8 bases from J, the gap between germline ends came to 17 bases. The CDR3 totals 15 residues. DNA for the CDR3: TGTGCCAGCAGCTTAGTTAAGGGCCGGGGCCGCGAAGCTTTCTTT. This sequence encodes CASSLVKGRGREAFF.

The chain links TRBV12-3 or TRBV12-4 to TRBJ1-6, with unresolved D. Trimming stripped 1 base from V and 6 bases from J, with 10 bases between. The CDR3 is 15 residues long. CDR3 protein: CASSLGRALNSPLHF. In DNA, the CDR3 is TGTGCCAGCAGTTTAGGCCGGGCCCTTAATTCACCCCTCCACTTT.

This clonotype was observed a handful of times. The chain joins TRBV27 to TRBJ1-6; TRBD1 is a possible D gene (5 bases). The length of the CDR3 is 15 residues. Germline V gene lookup returns CDR1 MNHEY and CDR2 SMNVEV (reference sequence). Trimming took off 7 bases at V and 10 bases at J, with 20 bases between the two ends. The CDR3 region is CASTLGGIGLSPLHF. The CDR3 DNA sequence: TGTGCCAGCACCCTTGGGGGGATTGGTTTGTCACCCCTCCACTTT.